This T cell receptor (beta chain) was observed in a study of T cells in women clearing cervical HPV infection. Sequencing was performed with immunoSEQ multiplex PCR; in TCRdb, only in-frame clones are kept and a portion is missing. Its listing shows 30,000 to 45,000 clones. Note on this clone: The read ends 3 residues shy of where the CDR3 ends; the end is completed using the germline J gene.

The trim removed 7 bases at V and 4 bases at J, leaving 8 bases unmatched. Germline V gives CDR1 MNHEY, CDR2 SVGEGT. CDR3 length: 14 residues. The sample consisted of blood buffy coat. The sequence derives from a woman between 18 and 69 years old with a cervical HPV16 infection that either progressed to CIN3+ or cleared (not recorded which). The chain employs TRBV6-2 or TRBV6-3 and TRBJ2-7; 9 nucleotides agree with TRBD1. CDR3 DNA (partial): TGTGCCAGCAAGCCGGACAGGGGAAGGTACGAG. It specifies CASKPDRGRYE. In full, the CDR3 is CASKPDRGRYEQYF.